Below, 24 T cell receptor beta chains from the same sample are listed, as sequenced in a study of early T cells in non-severe SARS-CoV-2 infection. TCRdb processed the 5' RACE reads anew with MiXCR; each CDR3 protein has one entry. The data hold 60,000 to 75,000 distinct CDR3 sequences, with approximately 4.6% observed a single time. Sequencing was performed on whole blood, taken at baseline. The receptors derive from an adult who was a healthcare worker with PCR-confirmed SARS-CoV-2 infection or an uninfected control (not recorded which). The donor label of this sample is uncertain.

This clonotype was counted many times. V usage is TRBV11-2 and J usage is TRBJ2-5; D remains unclear. The CDR3 sequence is 13 residues long. Germline V CDR1 and CDR2: SGHAT, FQNNGV. The ends were cut back, 3 bases at V and 6 bases at J, with 11 bases in the middle. As DNA, the CDR3 is TGTGCCAGCAGCTTCTCAGAAACGAAGACCCAGTACTTC. Translated, it gives CASSFSETKTQYF.

In this sample, this clonotype turned up many times. The chain is built from TRBV7-3 and TRBJ1-2; tentatively, D is TRBD1 (5 bases). The ends were cut back, 5 bases at V and 1 base at J, with 14 bases in the middle. The V gene's germline CDR1 is SGHTA and CDR2 FQGTGA. CDR3 length: 15 residues. The CDR3 region is CASSLGTPDNYGYTF. CDR3 sequence (DNA): TGTGCCAGCAGCCTCGGGACGCCGGATAACTATGGCTACACCTTC.

This clonotype was picked up many times. The chain recombines TRBV6-2 or TRBV6-3 with TRBJ2-3; a possible D gene is TRBD2 (5 bases). Looked up from germline, CDR1 is MNHEY and CDR2 is SVGEGT. This CDR3 has 12 residues. V was trimmed by 3 bases and J by 8 bases, leaving 9 bases between them. The CDR3 sequence is CASSYGGRTQYF. The CDR3 nucleotides are TGTGCCAGCAGTTATGGAGGACGTACGCAGTATTTT.

This clonotype was seen a few times. This chain links TRBV29-1 with TRBJ2-7; TRBD2 is a possible D gene (5 bases). CDR3 length: 11 amino acids. CDR1 and CDR2 (germline): SQVTM, ANQGSEA. V dropped 4 bases and J dropped 3 bases, with 7 bases sitting between them. The CDR3, as DNA: TGCAGCGTTGGCCGGGACTACGAGCAGTACTTC. It encodes CSVGRDYEQYF.

Only a few counts were recorded for this clonotype. This chain links TRBV6-5 with TRBJ1-5; TRBD1 is a possible D gene (5 bases). CDR1 MNHEY and CDR2 SVGAGI come from the germline V gene. The CDR3 length is 17 residues. V was shortened by 5 bases and J by 1 base, with 18 bases between the two germline ends. The DNA of the CDR3 is TGTGCCAGCAGTAAACACGGGGGAAGGGAGAGCAATCAGCCCCAGCATTTT. Translation: CASSKHGGRESNQPQHF.

This clonotype was counted many times. J is TRBJ2-7 and V is TRBV12-3 or TRBV12-4; tentatively, D is TRBD1 (6 bases). V lost 6 bases to trimming and J lost 6 bases, with 12 bases between them. This CDR3 contains 12 residues. As DNA, the CDR3 is TGTGCCAGCAGACCGCAGGGGTCCGAGCAGTACTTC. It is translated as CASRPQGSEQYF.

This clonotype was counted ten times or more. The CDR3 DNA reads TGTGCCAGCAGCCTGGACAGGGTGACTGGCTACACCTTC. It yields the protein CASSLDRVTGYTF. J is TRBJ1-2 and V is TRBV7-2, with 8 bases aligning to TRBD1. V shed 5 bases, J shed 7 bases, and the junction held 6 bases outside the gene matches. Germline values: CDR1 SGHTA, CDR2 FQGNSA. The CDR3 length is 13 residues. Drawing the rest from reference TRBV7-2 and TRBJ1-2, the complete variable domain is GAGVSQSPSNKVTEKGKDVELRCDPISGHTALYWYRQSLGQGLEFLIYFQGNSAPDKSGLPSDRFSAERTGGSVSTLTIQRTQQEDSAVYLCASSLDRVTGYTFGSGTRLTVV.

This chain uses TRBV15 with TRBJ1-3, with unresolved D. V dropped 0 bases and J dropped 0 bases, with 9 bases sitting between them. This CDR3 is 16 amino acids long. CDR1 and CDR2 from the germline V gene are LNHNV and YYDKDF (reference sequence). The CDR3 DNA is TGTGCCACCAGCAGAGATTCGGCTGGCTCTGGAAACACCATATATTTT. It encodes CATSRDSAGSGNTIYF.

This clonotype came up many times. The J gene is TRBJ1-2, the V gene TRBV7-9; 7 bases map to TRBD1. V shed 3 bases, J shed 5 bases, and the junction held 9 bases outside the gene matches. The CDR3 runs to 15 residues. Germline CDR1 SEHNR, CDR2 FQNEAQ (reference sequence). CDR3 sequence: CASSFGEGARYGYTF. CDR3 coding DNA: TGTGCCAGCAGCTTTGGGGAGGGGGCGAGGTATGGCTACACCTTC.

On this clonotype: A read error may produce the germline difference seen at one junction end. V and J are TRBV5-1 and TRBJ2-3; TRBD1 agrees at 7 bases. Looked up from germline, CDR1 is SGHRS and CDR2 is YFSETQ. This CDR3 contains 13 residues. The CDR3 nucleotides are TGCGCCAGCAGCTCAGGGGGACCTAGCCCTCCTATTTTT. Its protein is CASSSGGPSPPIF.

V gene TRBV13 combines with J gene TRBJ2-5; 12 nucleotides line up with TRBD2. This CDR3 comprises 15 residues. V lost 5 bases and J lost 5; bases outside the gene matches: 6. Germline-derived CDR1 and CDR2 are PRHDT and FYEKMQ (reference sequence). The CDR3 loop is CASSPSSGGAETQYF. DNA of the CDR3: TGTGCCAGCAGCCCATCTAGCGGGGGGGCGGAGACCCAGTACTTC.

The sample holds a few counts of this clonotype. This rearrangement joins TRBV3-1 to TRBJ2-1, with D possibly being TRBD2 (6 bases). The CDR3 has 15 amino acids. Germline-derived CDR1 and CDR2 are LGHDT and YNNKEL (reference sequence). V lost 1 base to trimming and J lost 3 bases, with 10 bases between them. In DNA form, the CDR3 reads TGTGCCAGCAGCCAAGGGGGGACTCTCTACAATGAGCAGTTCTTC. This sequence encodes CASSQGGTLYNEQFF.

This clonotype was picked up many times. The gene calls are TRBV5-5 and TRBJ2-5; 8 bases match TRBD2. Per the germline V gene, CDR1 is SGHKS and CDR2 is YYEKEE (reference sequence). With 0 bases clipped from V and 5 bases from J, the junction kept 9 bases outside the gene matches. The length of the CDR3 is 16 residues. CDR3 DNA sequence: TGTGCCAGCAGCTTGGCCACAGTAGCGGGGATCGAGACCCAGTACTTC. It encodes CASSLATVAGIETQYF.

In this sample, this clonotype turned up a few times. The rearrangement links TRBV5-1 to TRBJ2-1; 7 bases fit TRBD2. Germline V CDR1 and CDR2: SGHRS, YFSETQ. CDR3 length: 14 residues. The J segment lost 7 bases and the V segment lost 2 bases, leaving 6 bases of the junction unmatched. This chain's CDR3 is CASSFGAGENEQFF. The CDR3 DNA reads TGCGCCAGCAGCTTCGGTGCGGGGGAGAATGAGCAGTTCTTC.

This clonotype was observed at least ten times. V usage is TRBV29-1 and J usage is TRBJ1-1; D unclear. Germline CDR1 is SQVTM and CDR2 is ANQGSEA. V shed 3 bases and J shed 5 bases, with 13 bases lying between them. This CDR3 contains 13 residues. The CDR3 sequence is CSVDRSVITEAFF. In DNA, the CDR3 is TGCAGCGTTGACAGGTCCGTGATTACTGAAGCTTTCTTT.

Only a few counts were recorded for this clonotype. The chain employs TRBV6-5 and TRBJ2-3; unclear D gene. CDR3 length equals 14 residues. V was trimmed by 4 bases and J by 4 bases, leaving 12 bases between them. CDR1 is MNHEY and CDR2 is SVGAGI in the germline V gene. The CDR3 nucleotides are TGTGCCAGCAGTTCGACGCTCTTGGCAGATACGCAGTATTTT. It codes for CASSSTLLADTQYF.

The genes are TRBV27 and TRBJ1-3; D unclear. This CDR3 has 20 residues. Deletions cut 7 bases from V and 2 bases from J, with 30 bases between. Germline V gives CDR1 MNHEY, CDR2 SMNVEV (reference sequence). The CDR3 reads CASITPPGKVLLSAGNTIYF. CDR3 DNA: TGTGCCAGCATTACCCCCCCCGGGAAGGTACTCTTAAGTGCTGGAAACACCATATATTTT.

V is TRBV7-2 and J is TRBJ1-5; D possibly corresponds to TRBD1 (6 bases). Germline values: CDR1 SGHTA, CDR2 FQGNSA. The CDR3 has 15 amino acids. The germline V and J ends were trimmed by 7 bases and 6 bases, with 19 bases remaining between them. The CDR3 here is CASTLKAGRGQPQHF. The DNA for the CDR3 is TGTGCCAGCACCCTAAAAGCTGGCAGGGGTCAGCCCCAGCATTTT.

By its share, this clonotype is medium-sized. The chain employs TRBV11-2 and TRBJ1-5, with unresolved D. V was cut by 5 bases and J by 4 bases, with 18 bases left in between. Germline loops: CDR1 SGHAT, CDR2 FQNNGV. The CDR3 consists of 16 residues. The CDR3 bases are TGTGCCAGCAGCCCAGGCGGTGTTGGTGGAAATCAGCCCCAGCATTTT. Protein product: CASSPGGVGGNQPQHF.

This clonotype came up many times. This chain joins TRBV12-3 or TRBV12-4 and TRBJ1-6; D is undetermined. The CDR3 length is 17 residues. V was trimmed by 3 bases and J by 4 bases, leaving 16 bases between them. The CDR3 nucleotides read TGTGCCAGCAGTTTGATCGGACGGCCGGATTATAATTCACCCCTCCACTTT. Translation: CASSLIGRPDYNSPLHF.

This clonotype was observed many times. V and J are TRBV15 and TRBJ2-7; TRBD1 matches at 7 bases. The length of the CDR3 is 15 residues. With 3 bases clipped from V and 2 bases from J, the junction kept 7 bases outside the gene matches. CDR1 is LNHNV and CDR2 is YYDKDF in the germline V gene (reference sequence). Written as DNA, the CDR3 is TGTGCCACCAGCAGTGAACGGGACAGAACCTACGAGCAGTACTTC. It codes for CATSSERDRTYEQYF.

The sample holds a few counts of this clonotype. This chain links TRBV5-1 with TRBJ1-1; unclear D gene. Germline V gene sequence: CDR1 SGHRS, CDR2 YFSETQ. Trimming stripped 0 bases from V and 4 bases from J, with 13 bases between. The CDR3 loop spans 15 amino acids. For the CDR3, the DNA is TGCGCCAGCAGCTTGGCCCCTGGAGATCTCACTGAAGCTTTCTTT. Translated, it gives CASSLAPGDLTEAFF.

This clonotype has a handful of counts. The rearrangement joins TRBV11-2 to TRBJ1-1; 8 bases line up with TRBD1. The germline V gene encodes CDR1 SGHAT and CDR2 FQNNGV. Trimming cost V 0 bases and J 5 bases; bases outside gene matches: 5. This CDR3 is 15 amino acids long. The CDR3 sequence: CASSLEDRDDTEAFF. DNA for the CDR3: TGTGCCAGCAGCTTAGAGGACAGGGATGATACTGAAGCTTTCTTT. Looking up the rest from reference TRBV11-2 and TRBJ1-1 gives the full variable domain: EAGVAQSPRYKIIEKRQSVAFWCNPISGHATLYWYQQILGQGPKLLIQFQNNGVVDDSQLPKDRFSAERLKGVDSTLKIQPAKLEDSAVYLCASSLEDRDDTEAFFGQGTRLTVV.

CDR3 bases: TGTGCCAGCAGCAAACAGGGGTTTACCGGGGAGCTGTTTTTT. This sequence encodes CASSKQGFTGELFF. The V gene is TRBV6-5, the J gene TRBJ2-2; the match to TRBD1 covers 7 bases. Germline CDR1 reads MNHEY; CDR2 reads SVGAGI. The CDR3 spans 14 residues. The V gene end was trimmed by 6 bases and the J gene end by 5 bases; junction bases not matched to a gene: 6.